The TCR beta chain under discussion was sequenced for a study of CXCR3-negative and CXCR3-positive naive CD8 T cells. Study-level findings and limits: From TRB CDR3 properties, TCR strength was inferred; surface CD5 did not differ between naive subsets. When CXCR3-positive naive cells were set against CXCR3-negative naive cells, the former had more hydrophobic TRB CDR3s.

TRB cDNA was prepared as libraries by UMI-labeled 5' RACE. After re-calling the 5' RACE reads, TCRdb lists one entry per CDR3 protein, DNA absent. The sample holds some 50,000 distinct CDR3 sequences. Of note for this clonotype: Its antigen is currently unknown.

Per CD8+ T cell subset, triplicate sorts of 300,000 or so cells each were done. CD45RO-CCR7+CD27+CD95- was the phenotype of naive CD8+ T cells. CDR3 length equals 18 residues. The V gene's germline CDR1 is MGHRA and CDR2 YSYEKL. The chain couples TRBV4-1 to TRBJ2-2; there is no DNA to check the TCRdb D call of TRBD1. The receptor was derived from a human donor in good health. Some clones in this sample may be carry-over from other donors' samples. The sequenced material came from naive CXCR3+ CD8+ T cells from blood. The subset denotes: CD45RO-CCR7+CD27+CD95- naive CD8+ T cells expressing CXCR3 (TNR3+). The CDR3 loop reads CASSPPGGGAGLTGELFF.